The entry that follows covers one TCR beta chain sequence. Its specificity is not known. Method: immunoSEQ multiplex PCR; TCRdb's copy keeps in-frame clones and lacks some. The sample includes about 410,000 clones, roughly 90% of them seen just once. This sample was taken from a study of Ad26.COV2.S vaccination and SARS-CoV-2 variants. Regarding the study as a whole: Vaccinated individuals (as opposed to placebo recipients) had higher spike-specific TCR breadth.

Treatment in this sample: about 20 received Ad26.COV2.S at low or high dose, single or two shots; about 5 received placebo; per-sample allocation not given. Vaccine and placebo recipients were sampled on day 63 after the first injection. Its platform was an Ad26 vector, and its expressed antigen was Wuhan-strain SARS-CoV-2 spike. Trimming removed 0 bases from V and 7 bases from J; junction bases left unmatched: 7. This CDR3 has 16 amino acids. Germline V gene lookup returns CDR1 SGHRS and CDR2 YFSETQ. The rearrangement uses TRBV5-1 and TRBJ2-1; 10 positions match TRBD2. Here the sequenced sample was peripheral blood, taken in a trial of Ad26.COV2.S vaccine versus placebo. This clonotype originated in a person between 18 and 59 years old who received the Ad26.COV2.S COVID-19 vaccine or a placebo. The CDR3 here is CASSLGAGGPRNEQFF. The CDR3 nucleotides are TGCGCCAGCAGCTTGGGAGCGGGAGGGCCGAGGAATGAGCAGTTCTTC.